Listed here are 8 T cell receptor beta chains from one sample, sequenced in a study of T cell changes during pregnancy in multiple sclerosis. Sequenced by immunoSEQ multiplex PCR; TCRdb stores in-frame clones only, minus some. The sample holds around 130,000 clones; around 95% are singletons and the top ten take more than 0.4%. The sample consisted of peripheral blood, taken after pregnancy. Receptor source: a female donor with multiple sclerosis, enrolled in a pregnancy study.

This rearrangement joins TRBV7-2 to TRBJ2-5, with a tentative D call TRBD1 (6 bases). V was shortened by 5 bases and J by 7 bases, with 26 bases between the two germline ends. This CDR3 contains 17 residues. From germline, CDR1 is SGHTA and CDR2 FQGNSA. This chain's CDR3 is CASSPGPGHRSVGTQYF. DNA of the CDR3: TGTGCCAGCAGCCCAGGCCCGGGACATAGGTCTGTTGGGACCCAGTACTTC.

This clone was detected once. The J gene is TRBJ1-6, the V gene TRBV25-1, with D unclear. CDR1 and CDR2 (germline): MGHDK, SYGVNS. The CDR3 totals 13 residues. Trimming took off 5 bases at V and 2 bases at J, with 4 bases between the two ends. The CDR3 sequence: CASSRAYNSPLHF. For the CDR3, the DNA is TGTGCCAGCAGTCGGGCCTATAATTCACCCCTCCACTTT.

CDR3 coding DNA: TGTGCCAGCAGCCAGGACAGGGTAGGAACGTACACTGAAGCTTTCTTT. As protein: CASSQDRVGTYTEAFF. The V gene is TRBV27, the J gene TRBJ1-1; TRBD1 matches 8 bases. Germline CDR1 and CDR2: MNHEY and SMNVEV (reference sequence). Losses at the gene ends were 6 bases for V and 3 bases for J; bases not matched to a gene: 12. The CDR3 contains 16 residues.

This clone was observed once. The rearrangement joins TRBV7-6 to TRBJ2-7, with 8 bases that match TRBD1. Trimming removed 5 bases from V and 6 bases from J; junction bases left unmatched: 9. The germline CDR1 and CDR2 sequences are SGHVS and FNYEAQ. The CDR3 covers 14 residues. This CDR3 reads CASSQWTGTGEQYF. Written as DNA, the CDR3 is TGTGCCAGCAGCCAATGGACAGGGACGGGCGAGCAGTACTTC.

The chain carries TRBV7-8 and TRBJ2-1, with 13 bases identical to TRBD2. CDR3 length: 18 amino acids. V shed 5 bases and J 3 bases; nucleotides not matched to a gene: 10. Germline CDR1 reads SGHVS; CDR2 reads FQNEAQ. As DNA, the CDR3 is TGTGCCAGCAGCGATCCCGGGACTAGCGGGATTAACTACAATGAGCAGTTCTTC. It codes for CASSDPGTSGINYNEQFF.

The chain links TRBV25-1 to TRBJ2-1, with 11 bases lining up with TRBD2. The V gene end was trimmed by 3 bases and the J gene end by 8 bases; junction bases not matched to a gene: 9. The CDR3 is 16 amino acids. Germline V gene lookup returns CDR1 MGHDK and CDR2 SYGVNS. Here the CDR3 DNA reads TGTGCCAGCAGTGATGCGACTAGCGGGATAGGAGATGAGCAGTTCTTC. It codes for CASSDATSGIGDEQFF.

The V call is TRBV6-1, the J call TRBJ1-2; D is undetermined. V shed 2 bases and J shed 8 bases, with 9 bases lying between them. This CDR3 comprises 12 residues. Germline V gives CDR1 MNHNS, CDR2 SASEGT. The CDR3 DNA is TGTGCCAGCAGTGAACCTGAGGTCGGCTACACCTTC. It specifies CASSEPEVGYTF.

V usage is TRBV5-1 and J usage is TRBJ1-5; D call uncertain. The CDR3 runs 14 residues. V lost 0 bases, J lost 7 bases, and 11 bases lay in between. Germline-derived CDR1 and CDR2 are SGHRS and YFSETQ. The CDR3 DNA is TGCGCCAGCAGCTTGGTAGCCTCGGGGCAGCCCCAGCATTTT. Translating it yields CASSLVASGQPQHF.